The 10 T cell receptor beta chains in this list originate from one sample, sequenced in a study of shared clonotypes between healthy human individuals. Only in-frame clones appear in the TCRdb table, and some are missing; sequencing was by immunoSEQ multiplex PCR. The table has a few million clones, roughly nine tenths seen once. The sequenced sample was naive CD4+ T cells sorted from blood. The sample's subset: CD45RA+ positively selected. Receptors originate from a man younger than 35 in good health.

This clone came up a few times. The chain combines TRBV5-1 with TRBJ2-7; D remains unclear. Per germline, CDR1 SGHRS and CDR2 YFSETQ. Between the trimmed V and J ends, which lost 4 bases and 4 bases, there was a span of 6 bases. This CDR3 comprises 11 residues. The CDR3 loop is CASSREYEQYF. CDR3 DNA: TGCGCCAGCAGCCGAGAATACGAGCAGTACTTC.

This clone was seen only a few times. Other nucleotide sequences from this sample produce the same CDR3. V usage is TRBV20-1 and J usage is TRBJ1-1; possible D gene TRBD1, 5 bases. Germline CDR1 reads DFQATT; CDR2 reads SNEGSKA (reference sequence). V lost 7 bases, J lost 2 bases, and 8 bases lay in between. The CDR3 totals 11 residues. DNA of the CDR3: TGCAGTGGACGGGGCAACACTGAAGCTTTCTTT. Translating gives CSGRGNTEAFF.

The chain combines TRBV6-5 with TRBJ2-4, with D unclear. Germline V CDR1 and CDR2: MNHEY, SVGAGI. This CDR3 is built from 13 residues. V lost 6 bases to trimming and J lost 3 bases, with 9 bases between them. The CDR3 reads CASRRDDKNIQYF. CDR3 coding DNA: TGTGCCAGCAGACGTGACGACAAAAACATTCAGTACTTC.

Concerning this clone: The same CDR3 arises from other DNA sequences in this sample as well. The DNA for the CDR3 is TGTGCCTGGAGTGTACGACGGAGCTCTGGAAACACCATATATTTT. This gives the protein CAWSVRRSSGNTIYF. V is TRBV30 and J is TRBJ1-3; no clear D. Germline CDR1 and CDR2: GTSNPN and SVGIG (reference sequence). Trimming shortened V by 0 bases and J by 0 bases, and 9 bases separated the two germline ends. The CDR3 is 15 residues long.

This sequence joins TRBV30 and TRBJ2-7; possibly TRBD2 for D (6 bases). Germline CDR1 and CDR2: GTSNPN and SVGIG (reference sequence). The CDR3 loop spans 12 amino acids. The V end was cut by 3 bases, the J end by 2 bases, with 8 bases between. CDR3 in DNA: TGTGCCTGGAGATCGGGGGCCTACGAGCAGTACTTC. Translated: CAWRSGAYEQYF.

This clone was counted once. The chain has TRBV9 and TRBJ2-2; TRBD2 matches 8 bases. The ends lost 0 bases at V and 2 bases at J; junction bases unmatched: 6. Germline values: CDR1 SGDLS, CDR2 YYNGEE. The CDR3 sequence is 17 residues long. CDR3 DNA: TGTGCCAGCAGCGTAGGTGTTCGGGGGGGAAACACCGGGGAGCTGTTTTTT. Its translation: CASSVGVRGGNTGELFF.

V gene TRBV30 combines with J gene TRBJ2-3; 8 bases align to TRBD2. This CDR3 has 13 amino acids. After removal of 7 bases from V and 8 bases from J, the junction contained 11 bases not matched to a gene. Looked up from germline, CDR1 is GTSNPN and CDR2 is SVGIG (reference sequence). This CDR3 is CALAGGPQGTQYF. CDR3 nucleotide sequence: TGTGCCTTGGCGGGAGGCCCACAAGGTACGCAGTATTTT.

V usage is TRBV5-6 and J usage is TRBJ1-2; 7 bases agree with TRBD1. This CDR3 region has 17 residues. Germline V gene sequence: CDR1 SGHDT, CDR2 YYEEEE. J was trimmed by 8 bases and V by 4 bases; bases with no gene match: 20. CDR3 amino acids: CASSTSRGKNPLVGYTF. For the CDR3, the DNA is TGTGCCAGCAGCACAAGCAGGGGGAAAAACCCTTTGGTCGGCTACACCTTC. The complete variable domain, with remaining parts taken from reference TRBV5-6 and TRBJ1-2, reads DAGVTQSPTHLIKTRGQQVTLRCSPKSGHDTVSWYQQALGQGPQFIFQYYEEEERQRGNFPDRFSGHQFPNYSSELNVNALLLGDSALYLCASSTSRGKNPLVGYTFGSGTRLTVV.

The chain uses TRBV7-8 and TRBJ2-1; the match to TRBD1 covers 7 bases. This CDR3 region has 15 residues. Germline CDR1 and CDR2: SGHVS and FQNEAQ. The V segment lost 1 base and the J segment 2 bases; nucleotides outside the gene matches: 2. This chain's CDR3 is CASSLDRGAYNEQFF. For the CDR3, the DNA is TGTGCCAGCAGCTTAGACAGGGGAGCCTACAATGAGCAGTTCTTC.

On this clone: Relative to the germline gene, one junction end is altered; a read error may explain this. The chain combines TRBV7-7 with TRBJ2-1; 9 positions agree with TRBD2. Germline V gives CDR1 SSHAT, CDR2 FNYEAQ (reference sequence). This CDR3 comprises 16 residues. The CDR3: CASSLAGTFNYNEQFF. The CDR3, as DNA: TGTGCTAGCAGCCTAGCGGGGACTTTTAACTACAATGAGCAGTTCTTC.